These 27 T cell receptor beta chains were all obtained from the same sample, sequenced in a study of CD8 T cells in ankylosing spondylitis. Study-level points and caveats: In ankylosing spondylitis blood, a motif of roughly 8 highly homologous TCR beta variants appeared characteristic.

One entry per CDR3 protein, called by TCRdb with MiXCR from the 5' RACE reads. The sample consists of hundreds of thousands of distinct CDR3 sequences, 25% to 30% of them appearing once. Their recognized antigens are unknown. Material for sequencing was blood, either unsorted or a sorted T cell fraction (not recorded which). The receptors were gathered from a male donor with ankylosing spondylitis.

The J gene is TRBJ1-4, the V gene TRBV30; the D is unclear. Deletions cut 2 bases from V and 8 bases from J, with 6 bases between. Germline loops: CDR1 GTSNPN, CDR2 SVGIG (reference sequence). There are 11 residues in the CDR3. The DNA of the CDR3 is TGTGCCTGGAGTTTAGGAGAAAAACTGTTTTTT. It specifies CAWSLGEKLFF. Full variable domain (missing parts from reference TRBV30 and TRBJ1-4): SQTIHQWPATLVQPVGSPLSLECTVEGTSNPNLYWYRQAAGRGLQLLFYSVGIGQISSEVPQNLSASRPQDRQFILSSKKLLLSDSGFYLCAWSLGEKLFFGSGTQLSVL.

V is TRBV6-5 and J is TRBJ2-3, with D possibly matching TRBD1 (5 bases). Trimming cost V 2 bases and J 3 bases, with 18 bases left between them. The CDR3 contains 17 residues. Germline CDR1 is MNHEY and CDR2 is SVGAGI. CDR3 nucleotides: TGTGCCAGCAGTTACAATAGATTCAGGGATGGGACAGATACGCAGTATTTT. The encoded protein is CASSYNRFRDGTDTQYF.

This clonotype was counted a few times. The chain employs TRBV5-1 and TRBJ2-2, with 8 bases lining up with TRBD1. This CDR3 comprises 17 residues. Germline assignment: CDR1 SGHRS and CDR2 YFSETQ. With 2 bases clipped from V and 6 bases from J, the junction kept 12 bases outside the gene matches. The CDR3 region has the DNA TGCGCCAGCAGCTTCTTCAGGGGGCCAGATTCGGCCGGGGAGCTGTTTTTT. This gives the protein CASSFFRGPDSAGELFF.

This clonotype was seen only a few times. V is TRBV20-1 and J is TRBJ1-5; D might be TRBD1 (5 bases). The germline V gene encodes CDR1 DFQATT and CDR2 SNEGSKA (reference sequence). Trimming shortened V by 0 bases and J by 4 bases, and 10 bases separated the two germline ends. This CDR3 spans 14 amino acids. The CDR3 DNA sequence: TGCAGTGCTAGAGATCGGGGGGGGAATCAGCCCCAGCATTTT. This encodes CSARDRGGNQPQHF.

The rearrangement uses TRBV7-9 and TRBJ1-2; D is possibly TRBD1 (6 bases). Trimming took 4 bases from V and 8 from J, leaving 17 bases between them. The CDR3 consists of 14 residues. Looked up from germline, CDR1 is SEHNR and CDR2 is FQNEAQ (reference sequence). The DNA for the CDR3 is TGTGCCAGCAGCTCCCGCACGGGGGGGCAAGGCTACACCTTC. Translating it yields CASSSRTGGQGYTF.

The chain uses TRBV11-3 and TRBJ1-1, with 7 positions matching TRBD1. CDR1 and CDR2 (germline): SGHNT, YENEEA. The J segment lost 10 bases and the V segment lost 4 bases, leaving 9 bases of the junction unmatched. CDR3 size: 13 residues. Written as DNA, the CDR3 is TGTGCCAGCAGCTCGACGAGGGGGCAAGCAGCTTTCTTT. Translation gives CASSSTRGQAAFF.

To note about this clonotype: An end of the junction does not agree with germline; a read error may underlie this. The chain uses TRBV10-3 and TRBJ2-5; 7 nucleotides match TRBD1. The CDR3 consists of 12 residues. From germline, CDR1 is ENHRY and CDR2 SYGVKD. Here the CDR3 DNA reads TGTGCCATCTCTGACAGGGAAGAGGCCCAGTACTTC. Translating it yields CAISDREEAQYF.

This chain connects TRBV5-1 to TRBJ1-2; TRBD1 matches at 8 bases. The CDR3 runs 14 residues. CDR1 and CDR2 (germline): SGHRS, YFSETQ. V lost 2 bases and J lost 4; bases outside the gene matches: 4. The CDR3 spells CASSFDRGSYGYTF. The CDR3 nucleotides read TGCGCCAGCAGCTTTGACAGGGGTTCCTATGGCTACACCTTC.

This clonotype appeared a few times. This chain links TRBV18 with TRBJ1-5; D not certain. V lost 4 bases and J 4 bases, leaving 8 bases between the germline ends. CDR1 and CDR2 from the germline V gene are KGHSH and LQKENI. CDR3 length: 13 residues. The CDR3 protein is CASSHDGNQPQHF. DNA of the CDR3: TGTGCCAGCTCACACGACGGTAATCAGCCCCAGCATTTT.

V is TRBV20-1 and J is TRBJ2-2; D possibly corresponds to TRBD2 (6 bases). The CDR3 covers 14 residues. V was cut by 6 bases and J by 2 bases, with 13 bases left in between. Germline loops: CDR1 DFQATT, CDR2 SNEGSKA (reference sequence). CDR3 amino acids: CSATRTINTGELFF. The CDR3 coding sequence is TGCAGTGCCACCCGGACTATAAACACCGGGGAGCTGTTTTTT.

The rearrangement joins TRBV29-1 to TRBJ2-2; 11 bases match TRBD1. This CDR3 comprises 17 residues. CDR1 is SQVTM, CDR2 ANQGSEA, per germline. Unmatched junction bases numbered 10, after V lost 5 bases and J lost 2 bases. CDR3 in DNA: TGCAGCGTTAGAAGCAGAGGACAGGGGGCAAACACCGGGGAGCTGTTTTTT. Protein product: CSVRSRGQGANTGELFF.

Here the CDR3 DNA reads TGCGCCAGCAGCTTGGACGGGGTCATGAACACCGGGGAGCTGTTTTTT. Protein sequence: CASSLDGVMNTGELFF. V and J are TRBV5-1 and TRBJ2-2; TRBD2 might be the D (5 bases). This CDR3 has 16 residues. The germline V and J ends were trimmed by 0 bases and 1 base, with 10 bases remaining between them. Per the germline V gene, CDR1 is SGHRS and CDR2 is YFSETQ.

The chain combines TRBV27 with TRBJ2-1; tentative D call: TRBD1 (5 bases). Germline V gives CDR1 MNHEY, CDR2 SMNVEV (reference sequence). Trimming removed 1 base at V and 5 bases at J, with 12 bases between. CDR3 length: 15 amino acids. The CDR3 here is CASSLFWGRNNEQFF. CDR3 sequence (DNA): TGTGCCAGCAGTTTATTTTGGGGCCGAAACAATGAGCAGTTCTTC.

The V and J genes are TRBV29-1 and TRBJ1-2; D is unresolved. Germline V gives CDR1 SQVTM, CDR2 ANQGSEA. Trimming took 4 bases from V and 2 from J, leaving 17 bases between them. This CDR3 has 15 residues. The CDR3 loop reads CSVGLRASPNYGYTF. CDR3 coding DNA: TGCAGCGTTGGGCTGCGGGCTTCCCCCAACTATGGCTACACCTTC.

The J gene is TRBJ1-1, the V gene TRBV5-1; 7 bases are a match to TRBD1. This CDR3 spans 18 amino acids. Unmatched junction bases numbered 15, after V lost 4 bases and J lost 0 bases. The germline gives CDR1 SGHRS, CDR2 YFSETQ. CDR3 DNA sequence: TGCGCCAGCAGCCCGACCTACAGGGGTCCTAATTTGAACACTGAAGCTTTCTTT. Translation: CASSPTYRGPNLNTEAFF.

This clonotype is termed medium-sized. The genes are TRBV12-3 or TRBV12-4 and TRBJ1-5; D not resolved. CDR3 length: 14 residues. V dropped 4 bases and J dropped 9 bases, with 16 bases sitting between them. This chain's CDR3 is CASSYSSEGRPQHF. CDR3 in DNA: TGTGCCAGCAGTTATTCCAGCGAGGGTCGGCCCCAGCATTTT.

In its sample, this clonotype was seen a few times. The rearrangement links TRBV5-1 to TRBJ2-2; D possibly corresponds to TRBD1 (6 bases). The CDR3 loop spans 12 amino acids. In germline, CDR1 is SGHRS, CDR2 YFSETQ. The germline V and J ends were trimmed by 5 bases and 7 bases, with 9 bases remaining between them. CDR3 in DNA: TGCGCCAGCAGACGGGACAACGGGGAGCTGTTTTTT. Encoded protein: CASRRDNGELFF.

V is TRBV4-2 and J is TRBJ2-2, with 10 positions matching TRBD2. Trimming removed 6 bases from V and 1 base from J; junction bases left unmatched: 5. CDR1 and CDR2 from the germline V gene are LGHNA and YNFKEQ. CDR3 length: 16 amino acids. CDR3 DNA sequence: TGTGCCAGCAGTAGAACTAGCGGGATGAACACCGGGGAGCTGTTTTTT. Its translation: CASSRTSGMNTGELFF.

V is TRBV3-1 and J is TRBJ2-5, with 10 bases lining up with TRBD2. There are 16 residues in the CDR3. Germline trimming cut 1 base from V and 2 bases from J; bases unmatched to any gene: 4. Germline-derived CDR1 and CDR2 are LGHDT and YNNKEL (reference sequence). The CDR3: CASSQGAGGPQETQYF. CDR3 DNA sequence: TGTGCCAGCAGCCAAGGAGCGGGAGGGCCTCAAGAGACCCAGTACTTC.

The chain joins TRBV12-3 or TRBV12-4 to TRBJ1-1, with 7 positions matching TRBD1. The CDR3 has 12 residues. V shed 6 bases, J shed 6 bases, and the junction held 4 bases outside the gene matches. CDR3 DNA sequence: TGTGCCAGCAGCATGGGACAGTCTGAAGCTTTCTTT. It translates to CASSMGQSEAFF.

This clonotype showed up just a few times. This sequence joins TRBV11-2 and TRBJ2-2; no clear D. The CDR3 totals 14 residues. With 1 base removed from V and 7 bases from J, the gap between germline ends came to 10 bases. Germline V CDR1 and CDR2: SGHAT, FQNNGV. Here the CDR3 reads CASSLGEGIGELFF. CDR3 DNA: TGTGCCAGCAGCTTAGGAGAAGGGATCGGGGAGCTGTTTTTT.

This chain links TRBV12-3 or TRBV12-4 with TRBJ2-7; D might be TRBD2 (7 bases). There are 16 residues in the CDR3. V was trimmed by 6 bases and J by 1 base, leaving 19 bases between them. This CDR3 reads CASSLGGGHHSYEQYF. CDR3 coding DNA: TGTGCCAGCAGCCTAGGGGGGGGGCATCATTCCTACGAGCAGTACTTC.

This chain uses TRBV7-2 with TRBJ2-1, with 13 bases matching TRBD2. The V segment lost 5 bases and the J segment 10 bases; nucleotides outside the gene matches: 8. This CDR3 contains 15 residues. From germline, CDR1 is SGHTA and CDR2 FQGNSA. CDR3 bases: TGTGCCAGCAGCCAGGGACTAGCGGGACGGGGAGAGCAGTTCTTC. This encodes CASSQGLAGRGEQFF.

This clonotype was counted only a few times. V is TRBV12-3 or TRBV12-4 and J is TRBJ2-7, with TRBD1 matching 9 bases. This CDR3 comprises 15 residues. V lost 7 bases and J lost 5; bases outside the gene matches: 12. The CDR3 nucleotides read TGTGCCAGCACCTTGGGACAGGGAAATTCCAACGAGCAGTACTTC. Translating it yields CASTLGQGNSNEQYF.

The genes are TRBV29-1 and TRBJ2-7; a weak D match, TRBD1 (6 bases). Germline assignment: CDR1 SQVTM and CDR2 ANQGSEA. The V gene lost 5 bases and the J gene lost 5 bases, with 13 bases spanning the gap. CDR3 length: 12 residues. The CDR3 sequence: CSVRPGADEQYF. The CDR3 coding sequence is TGCAGCGTTCGGCCAGGGGCTGACGAGCAGTACTTC.

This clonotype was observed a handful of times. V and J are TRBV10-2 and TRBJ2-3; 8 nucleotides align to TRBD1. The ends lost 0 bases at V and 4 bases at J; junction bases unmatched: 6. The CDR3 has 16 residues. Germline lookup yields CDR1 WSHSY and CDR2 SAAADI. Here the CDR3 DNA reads TGCGCCAGCAGTGAGTCAGGACAGGGCAGCCCAGATACGCAGTATTTT. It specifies CASSESGQGSPDTQYF.

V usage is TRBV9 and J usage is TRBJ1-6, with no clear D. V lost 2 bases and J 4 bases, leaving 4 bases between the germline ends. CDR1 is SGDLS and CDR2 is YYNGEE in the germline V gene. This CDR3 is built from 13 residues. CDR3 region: CASSVGYNSPLHF. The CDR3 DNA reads TGTGCCAGCAGCGTTGGGTATAATTCACCCCTCCACTTT.